The T cell receptor beta chain under discussion was sequenced for a study of STAT5B mutations in CD4+ large granular lymphocyte leukemia. This was a survey-level run. Sequencing was performed with immunoSEQ multiplex PCR; in TCRdb, only in-frame clones are kept and a portion is missing. The profile shows under 35,000 clones, roughly 89% of them singletons. Germline V gives CDR1 GTSNPN, CDR2 SVGIG (reference sequence). V was cut by 7 bases and J by 3 bases, with 13 bases left in between. The CDR3 covers 12 residues. Of note for this clone: What it recognizes is unknown.

Study outcomes and limitations: Top patient clones used TRBV06 genes more often: 8/27 versus 2/35 in controls.

This sequence was found in a human donor in good health. The sequenced material came from CD4+ T cells from blood buffy coats. The gene calls are TRBV30 and TRBJ2-7; D call uncertain. Here the CDR3 reads CAFESLGYEQYF. The CDR3 coding sequence is TGTGCCTTCGAAAGCTTGGGCTACGAGCAGTACTTC.